This is a list of T cell receptor beta chains from one sample in a study of T cells in narcolepsy. The assay was immunoSEQ multiplex PCR, and TCRdb's table has in-frame clones only and misses some. The profile shows 27,000 or so clones, about four fifths of them singletons. Sequencing input: CD45RA- memory CD4+ T cells from PBMCs. The receptors were sampled from a human donor with narcolepsy. The CDR3 runs from the conserved cysteine through the conserved F or W.

CDR3aa: CASSPESIQPQHF
v_gene: TRBV18
j_gene: TRBJ1-5

CDR3aa: CASSRQGTNTEAFF
v_gene: TRBV4-1
j_gene: TRBJ1-1

CDR3aa: CASSLDHMNTEAFF
v_gene: TRBV11-3
j_gene: TRBJ1-1

CDR3aa: CASSPRQRGWTGELFF
v_gene: TRBV14
j_gene: TRBJ2-2

CDR3aa: CAWSLGRAGTEAFF
v_gene: TRBV30
j_gene: TRBJ1-1

CDR3aa: CATSRDLAGGYNEQFF
v_gene: TRBV15
j_gene: TRBJ2-1

CDR3aa: CASSLGRRWGTEAFF
v_gene: TRBV7-8
j_gene: TRBJ1-1

CDR3aa: CASSEVLAGREQYF
v_gene: TRBV2
j_gene: TRBJ2-7

CDR3aa: CASSSYEGGGYTF
v_gene: TRBV7-9
j_gene: TRBJ1-2

CDR3aa: CASSLFGGRGEQYF
v_gene: TRBV7-2
j_gene: TRBJ2-7

CDR3aa: CASSHKGQNSGANVLTF
v_gene: TRBV5-4
j_gene: TRBJ2-6

CDR3aa: CSVTGGLAGTAGYTF
v_gene: TRBV29-1
j_gene: TRBJ1-2

CDR3aa: CASSGRASPNYGYTF
v_gene: TRBV2
j_gene: TRBJ1-2